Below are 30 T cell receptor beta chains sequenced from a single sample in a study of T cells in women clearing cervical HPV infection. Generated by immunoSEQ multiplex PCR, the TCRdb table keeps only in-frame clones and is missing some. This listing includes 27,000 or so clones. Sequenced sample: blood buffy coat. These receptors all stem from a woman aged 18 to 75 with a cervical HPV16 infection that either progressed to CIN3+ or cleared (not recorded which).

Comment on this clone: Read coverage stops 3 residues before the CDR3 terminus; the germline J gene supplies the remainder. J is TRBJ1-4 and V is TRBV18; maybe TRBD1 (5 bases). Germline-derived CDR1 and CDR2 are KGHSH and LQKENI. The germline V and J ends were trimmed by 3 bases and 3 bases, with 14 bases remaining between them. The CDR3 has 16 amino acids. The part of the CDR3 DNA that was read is TGTGCCAGCTCACCTTCTTGGGTAGGGGCTAATGAAAAA. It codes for CASSPSWVGANEK. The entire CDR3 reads CASSPSWVGANEKLFF.

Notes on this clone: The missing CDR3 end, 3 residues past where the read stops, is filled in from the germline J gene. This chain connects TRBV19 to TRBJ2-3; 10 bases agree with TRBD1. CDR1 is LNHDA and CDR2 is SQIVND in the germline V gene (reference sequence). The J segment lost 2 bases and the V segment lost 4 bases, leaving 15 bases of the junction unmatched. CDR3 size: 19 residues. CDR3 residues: CASSTGGWDRGGHTDTQYF. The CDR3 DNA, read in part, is TGTGCCAGTAGTACCGGCGGCTGGGACAGGGGAGGTCACACAGATACG.

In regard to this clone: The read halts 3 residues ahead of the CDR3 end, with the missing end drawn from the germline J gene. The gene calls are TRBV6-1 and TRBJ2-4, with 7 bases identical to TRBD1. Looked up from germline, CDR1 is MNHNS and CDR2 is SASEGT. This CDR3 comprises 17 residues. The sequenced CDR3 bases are TGTGCCAGCAGTGAAGGAAGGGACAGCCTTACTAATCAGCCT. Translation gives CASSEGRDSLTNQP. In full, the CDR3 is CASSEGRDSLTNQPQYF.

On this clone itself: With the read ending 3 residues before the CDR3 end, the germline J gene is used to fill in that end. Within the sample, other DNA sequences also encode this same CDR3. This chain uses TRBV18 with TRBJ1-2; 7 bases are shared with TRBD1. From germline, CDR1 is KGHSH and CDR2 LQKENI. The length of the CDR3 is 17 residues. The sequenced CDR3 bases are TGTGCCAGCTCACCAATCGCTAGGACAGGAGGCTCATCAGGC. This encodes CASSPIARTGGSSG. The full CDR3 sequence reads CASSPIARTGGSSGYTF. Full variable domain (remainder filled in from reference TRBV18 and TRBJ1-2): NAGVMQNPRHLVRRRGQEARLRCSPMKGHSHVYWYRQLPEEGLKFMVYLQKENIIDESGMPKERFSAEFPKEGPSILRIQQVVRGDSAAYFCASSPIARTGGSSGYTFGSGTRLTVV.

The CDR3 spells CSATFTGRGTGELFF. The CDR3 bases that were read are TGCAGTGCTACCTTCACGGGGCGGGGCACCGGGGAG. The chain joins TRBV20-1 to TRBJ2-2, with D possibly being TRBD2 (6 bases). The observed sequence ends 3 residues before the CDR3 terminus, with the missing tail filled in from the germline J gene. This CDR3 has 15 amino acids. Trimming left V 4 bases short and J 4 bases short, with 16 bases between. The germline V gene has CDR1 DFQATT and CDR2 SNEGSKA (reference sequence).

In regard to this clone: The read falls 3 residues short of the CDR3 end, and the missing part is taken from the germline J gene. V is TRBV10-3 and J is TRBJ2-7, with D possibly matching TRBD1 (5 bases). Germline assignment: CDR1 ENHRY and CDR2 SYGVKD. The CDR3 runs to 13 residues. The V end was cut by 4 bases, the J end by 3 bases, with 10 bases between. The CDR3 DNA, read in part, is TGTGCCATCAGTGCCACAGACAGCTACGAG. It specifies CAISATDSYE. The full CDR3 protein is CAISATDSYEQYF.

CDR3 protein: CASSPLPVGGGGYGYTF. CDR3 DNA (partial): TGCGCCAGCAGCCCACTCCCGGTAGGCGGAGGGGGCTATGGC. The chain joins TRBV4-1 to TRBJ1-2; D is perhaps TRBD1 (6 bases). The read terminates 3 residues ahead of where the CDR3 ends, so the germline J gene completes it. CDR3 length equals 17 residues. V shed 4 bases and J shed 4 bases, with 22 bases lying between them. CDR1 and CDR2 from the germline V gene are MGHRA and YSYEKL.

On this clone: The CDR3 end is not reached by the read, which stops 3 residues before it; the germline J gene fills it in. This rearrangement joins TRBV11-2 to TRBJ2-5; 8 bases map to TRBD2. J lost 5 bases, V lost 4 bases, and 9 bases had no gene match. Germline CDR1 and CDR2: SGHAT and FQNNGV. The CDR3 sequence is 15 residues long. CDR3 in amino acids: CASSSSGGFLETQYF. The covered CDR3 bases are TGTGCCAGCAGCTCATCGGGGGGGTTTTTGGAGACC.

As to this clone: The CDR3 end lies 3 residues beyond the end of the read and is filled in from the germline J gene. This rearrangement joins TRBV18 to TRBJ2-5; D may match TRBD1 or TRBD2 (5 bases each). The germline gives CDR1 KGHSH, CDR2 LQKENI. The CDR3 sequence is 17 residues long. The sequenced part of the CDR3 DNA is TGTGCCAGCTCCCCCCGTGAGGGGTTAAGAAGCACAGATACC. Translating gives CASSPREGLRSTDT. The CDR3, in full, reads CASSPREGLRSTDTQYF.

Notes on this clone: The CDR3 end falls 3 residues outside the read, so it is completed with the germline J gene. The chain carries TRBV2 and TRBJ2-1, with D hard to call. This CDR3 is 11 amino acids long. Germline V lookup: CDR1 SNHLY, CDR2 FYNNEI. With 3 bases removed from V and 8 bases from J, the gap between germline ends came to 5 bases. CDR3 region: CASSDIDEQFF. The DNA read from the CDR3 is TGTGCCAGCAGTGATATCGATGAG.

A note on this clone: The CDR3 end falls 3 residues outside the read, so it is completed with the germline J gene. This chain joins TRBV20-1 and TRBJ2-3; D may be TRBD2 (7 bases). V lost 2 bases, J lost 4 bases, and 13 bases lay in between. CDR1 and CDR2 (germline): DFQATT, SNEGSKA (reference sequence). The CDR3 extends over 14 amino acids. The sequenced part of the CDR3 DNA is TGCAGTGCTAGAAGGGGGGGCGGATCAGATACG. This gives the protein CSARRGGGSDT. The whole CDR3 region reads CSARRGGGSDTQYF.

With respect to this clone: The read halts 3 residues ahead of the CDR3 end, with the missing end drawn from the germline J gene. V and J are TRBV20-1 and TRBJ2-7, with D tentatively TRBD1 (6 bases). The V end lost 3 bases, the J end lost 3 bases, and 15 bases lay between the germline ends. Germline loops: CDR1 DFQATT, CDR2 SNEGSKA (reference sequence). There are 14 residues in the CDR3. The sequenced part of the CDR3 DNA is TGCAGTGCTAGGGAACAGGGAAGGGGCTACGAG. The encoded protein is CSAREQGRGYE. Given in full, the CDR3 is CSAREQGRGYEQYF.

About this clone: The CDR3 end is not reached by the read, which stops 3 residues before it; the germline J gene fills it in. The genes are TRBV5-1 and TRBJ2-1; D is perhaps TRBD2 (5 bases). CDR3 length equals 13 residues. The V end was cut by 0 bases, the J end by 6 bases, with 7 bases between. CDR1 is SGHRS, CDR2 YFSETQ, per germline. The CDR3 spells CASSLVASNEQFF. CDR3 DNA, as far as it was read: TGCGCCAGCAGCTTGGTAGCGTCCAATGAG.

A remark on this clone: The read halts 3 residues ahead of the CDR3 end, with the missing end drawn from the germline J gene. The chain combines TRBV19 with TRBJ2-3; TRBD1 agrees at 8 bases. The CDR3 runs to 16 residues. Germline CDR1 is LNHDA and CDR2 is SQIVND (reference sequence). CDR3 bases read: TGTGCCAGTAGACGGGCCGACAGGGGTCGGAATCAGCCG. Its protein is CASRRADRGRNQP. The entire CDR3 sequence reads CASRRADRGRNQPQYF. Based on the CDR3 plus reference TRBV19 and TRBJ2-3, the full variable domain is DGGITQSPKYLFRKEGQNVTLSCEQNLNHDAMYWYRQDPGQGLRLIYYSQIVNDFQKGDIAEGYSVSREKKESFPLTVTSAQKNPTAFYLCASRRADRGRNQPQYFGPGTRLTVL.

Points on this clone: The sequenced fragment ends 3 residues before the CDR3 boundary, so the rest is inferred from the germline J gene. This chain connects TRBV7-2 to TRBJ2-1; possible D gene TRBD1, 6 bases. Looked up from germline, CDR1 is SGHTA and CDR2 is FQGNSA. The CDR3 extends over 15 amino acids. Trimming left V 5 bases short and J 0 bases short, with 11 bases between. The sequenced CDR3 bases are TGTGCCAGCAGCCCCGACAGGAGCTCCTACAATGAG. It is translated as CASSPDRSSYNE. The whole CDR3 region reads CASSPDRSSYNEQFF. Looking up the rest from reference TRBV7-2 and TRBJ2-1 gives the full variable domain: GAGVSQSPSNKVTEKGKDVELRCDPISGHTALYWYRQSLGQGLEFLIYFQGNSAPDKSGLPSDRFSAERTGGSVSTLTIQRTQQEDSAVYLCASSPDRSSYNEQFFGPGTRLTVL.

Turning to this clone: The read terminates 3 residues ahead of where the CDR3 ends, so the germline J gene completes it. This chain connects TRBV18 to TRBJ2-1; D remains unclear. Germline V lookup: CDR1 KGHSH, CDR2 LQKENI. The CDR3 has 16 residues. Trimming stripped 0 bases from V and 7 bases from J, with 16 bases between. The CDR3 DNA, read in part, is TGTGCCAGCTCACCACCGGCGGCTAGATATACGAATGAG. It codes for CASSPPAARYTNE. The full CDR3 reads CASSPPAARYTNEQFF.

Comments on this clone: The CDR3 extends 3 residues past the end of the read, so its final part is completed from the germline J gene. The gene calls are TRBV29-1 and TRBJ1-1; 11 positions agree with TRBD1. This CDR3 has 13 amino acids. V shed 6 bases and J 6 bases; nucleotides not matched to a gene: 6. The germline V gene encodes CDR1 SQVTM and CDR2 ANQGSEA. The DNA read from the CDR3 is TGCAGCGTGCCTCCGGGACAGGGGGCTGAA. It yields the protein CSVPPGQGAE. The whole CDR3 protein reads CSVPPGQGAEAFF.

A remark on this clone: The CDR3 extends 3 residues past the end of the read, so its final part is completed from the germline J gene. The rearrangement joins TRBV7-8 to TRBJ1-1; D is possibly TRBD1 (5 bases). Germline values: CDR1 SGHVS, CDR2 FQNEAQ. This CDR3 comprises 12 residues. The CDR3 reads CASSRREGKAFF. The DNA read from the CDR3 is TGTGCCAGCAGCCGCAGGGAAGGAAAA. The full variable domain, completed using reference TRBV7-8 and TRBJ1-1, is GAGVSQSPRYKVAKRGQDVALRCDPISGHVSLFWYQQALGQGPEFLTYFQNEAQLDKSGLPSDRFFAERPEGSVSTLKIQRTQQEDSAVYLCASSRREGKAFFGQGTRLTVV.

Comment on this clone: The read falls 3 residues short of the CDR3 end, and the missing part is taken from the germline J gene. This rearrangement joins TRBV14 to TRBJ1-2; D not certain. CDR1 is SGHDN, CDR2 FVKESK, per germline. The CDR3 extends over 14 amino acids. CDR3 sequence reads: CASSQGHGPRGYTF. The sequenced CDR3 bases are TGTGCCAGCAGCCAAGGTCATGGCCCGAGGGGC. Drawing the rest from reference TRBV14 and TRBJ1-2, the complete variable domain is EAGVTQFPSHSVIEKGQTVTLRCDPISGHDNLYWYRRVMGKEIKFLLHFVKESKQDESGMPNNRFLAERTGGTYSTLKVQPAELEDSGVYFCASSQGHGPRGYTFGSGTRLTVV.

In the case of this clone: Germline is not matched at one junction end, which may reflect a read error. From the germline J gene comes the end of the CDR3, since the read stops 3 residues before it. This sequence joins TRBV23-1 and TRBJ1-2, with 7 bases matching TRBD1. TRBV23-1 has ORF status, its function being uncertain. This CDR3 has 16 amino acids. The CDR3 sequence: CAGSHHPGDRSYGYTF. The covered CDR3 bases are TGCGCCGGCAGTCACCACCCCGGGGACAGAAGCTATGGC.

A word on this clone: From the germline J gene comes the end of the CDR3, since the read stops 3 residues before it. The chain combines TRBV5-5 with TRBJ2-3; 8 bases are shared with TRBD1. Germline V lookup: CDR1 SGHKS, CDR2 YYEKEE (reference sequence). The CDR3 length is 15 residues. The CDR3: CASSLGTGTNQPQYF. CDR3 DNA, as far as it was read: TGTGCCAGCAGCTTGGGGACAGGGACAAATCAGCCG.

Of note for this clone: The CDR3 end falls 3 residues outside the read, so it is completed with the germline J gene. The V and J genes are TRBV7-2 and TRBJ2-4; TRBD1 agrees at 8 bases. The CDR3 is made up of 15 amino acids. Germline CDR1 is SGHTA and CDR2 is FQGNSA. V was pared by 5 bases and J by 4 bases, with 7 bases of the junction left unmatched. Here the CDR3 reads CASSTQQGGKNIQYF. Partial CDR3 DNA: TGTGCCAGCAGCACCCAACAGGGGGGAAAAAACATT. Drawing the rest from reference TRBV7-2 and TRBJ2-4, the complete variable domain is GAGVSQSPSNKVTEKGKDVELRCDPISGHTALYWYRQSLGQGLEFLIYFQGNSAPDKSGLPSDRFSAERTGGSVSTLTIQRTQQEDSAVYLCASSTQQGGKNIQYFGAGTRLSVL.

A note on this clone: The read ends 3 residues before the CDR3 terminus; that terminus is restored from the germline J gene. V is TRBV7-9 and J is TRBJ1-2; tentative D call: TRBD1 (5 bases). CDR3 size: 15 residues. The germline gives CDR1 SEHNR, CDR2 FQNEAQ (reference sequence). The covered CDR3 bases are TGTGCCAGCACCTCGAAGGAGGGGTTCTGGAATGAC. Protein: CASTSKEGFWND. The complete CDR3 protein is CASTSKEGFWNDYTF.

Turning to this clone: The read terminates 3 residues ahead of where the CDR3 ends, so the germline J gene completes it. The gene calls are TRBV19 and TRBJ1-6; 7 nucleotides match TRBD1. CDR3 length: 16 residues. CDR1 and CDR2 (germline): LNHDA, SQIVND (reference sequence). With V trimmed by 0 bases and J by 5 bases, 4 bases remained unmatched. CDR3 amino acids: CASSIDWTGNNSPLHF. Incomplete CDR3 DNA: TGTGCCAGTAGTATAGATTGGACAGGAAATAATTCACCC.

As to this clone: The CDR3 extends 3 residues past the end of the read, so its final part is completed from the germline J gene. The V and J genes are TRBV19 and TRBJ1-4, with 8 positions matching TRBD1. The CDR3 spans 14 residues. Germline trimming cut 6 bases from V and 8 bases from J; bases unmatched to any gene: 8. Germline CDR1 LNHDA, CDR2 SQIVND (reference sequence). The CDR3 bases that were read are TGTGCCAGTAGCGACAGGGGAGTAGGGGAAAAA. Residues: CASSDRGVGEK. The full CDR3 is CASSDRGVGEKLFF.

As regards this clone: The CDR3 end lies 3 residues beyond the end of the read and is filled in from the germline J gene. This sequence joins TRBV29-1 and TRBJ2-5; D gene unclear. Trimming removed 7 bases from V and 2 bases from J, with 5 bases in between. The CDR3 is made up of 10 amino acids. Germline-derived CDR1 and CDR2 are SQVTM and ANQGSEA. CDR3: CSAMQETQYF. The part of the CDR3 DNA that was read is TGCAGCGCCATGCAAGAGACC.

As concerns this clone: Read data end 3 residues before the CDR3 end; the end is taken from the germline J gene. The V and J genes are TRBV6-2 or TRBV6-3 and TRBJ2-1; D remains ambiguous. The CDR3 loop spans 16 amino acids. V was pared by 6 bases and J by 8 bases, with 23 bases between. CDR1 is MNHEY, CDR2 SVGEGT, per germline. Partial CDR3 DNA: TGTGCCAGCAGCCCATATGGGCCCCCTACAACCCATGAG. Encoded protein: CASSPYGPPTTHE. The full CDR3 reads CASSPYGPPTTHEQFF.

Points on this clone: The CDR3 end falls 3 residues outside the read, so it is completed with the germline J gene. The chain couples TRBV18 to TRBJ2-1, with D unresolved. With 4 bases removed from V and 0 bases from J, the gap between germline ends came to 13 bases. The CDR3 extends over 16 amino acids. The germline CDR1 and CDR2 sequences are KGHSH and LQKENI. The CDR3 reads CASSQRVAGSYNEQFF. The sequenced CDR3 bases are TGTGCCAGCTCACAGAGAGTTGCCGGCTCCTACAATGAG.

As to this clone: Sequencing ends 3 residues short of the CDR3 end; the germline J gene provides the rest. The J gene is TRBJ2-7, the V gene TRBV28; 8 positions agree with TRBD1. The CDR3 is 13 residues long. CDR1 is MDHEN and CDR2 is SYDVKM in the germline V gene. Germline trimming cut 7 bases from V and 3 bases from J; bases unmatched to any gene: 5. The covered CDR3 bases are TGTGCCAGCAACTCAGGGGGCGGCTACGAG. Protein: CASNSGGGYE. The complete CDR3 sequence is CASNSGGGYEQYF. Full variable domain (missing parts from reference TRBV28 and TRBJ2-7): DVKVTQSSRYLVKRTGEKVFLECVQDMDHENMFWYRQDPGLGLRLIYFSYDVKMKEKGDIPEGYSVSREKKERFSLILESASTNQTSMYLCASNSGGGYEQYFGPGTRLTVT.

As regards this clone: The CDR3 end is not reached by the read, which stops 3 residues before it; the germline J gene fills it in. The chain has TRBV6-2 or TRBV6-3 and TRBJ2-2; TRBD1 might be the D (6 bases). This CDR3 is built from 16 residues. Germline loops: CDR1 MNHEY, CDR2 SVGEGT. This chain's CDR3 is CASSQQGLSLGEKLFF. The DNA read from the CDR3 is TGTGCCAGCAGTCAACAGGGTCTAAGCTTAGGGGAAAAG.